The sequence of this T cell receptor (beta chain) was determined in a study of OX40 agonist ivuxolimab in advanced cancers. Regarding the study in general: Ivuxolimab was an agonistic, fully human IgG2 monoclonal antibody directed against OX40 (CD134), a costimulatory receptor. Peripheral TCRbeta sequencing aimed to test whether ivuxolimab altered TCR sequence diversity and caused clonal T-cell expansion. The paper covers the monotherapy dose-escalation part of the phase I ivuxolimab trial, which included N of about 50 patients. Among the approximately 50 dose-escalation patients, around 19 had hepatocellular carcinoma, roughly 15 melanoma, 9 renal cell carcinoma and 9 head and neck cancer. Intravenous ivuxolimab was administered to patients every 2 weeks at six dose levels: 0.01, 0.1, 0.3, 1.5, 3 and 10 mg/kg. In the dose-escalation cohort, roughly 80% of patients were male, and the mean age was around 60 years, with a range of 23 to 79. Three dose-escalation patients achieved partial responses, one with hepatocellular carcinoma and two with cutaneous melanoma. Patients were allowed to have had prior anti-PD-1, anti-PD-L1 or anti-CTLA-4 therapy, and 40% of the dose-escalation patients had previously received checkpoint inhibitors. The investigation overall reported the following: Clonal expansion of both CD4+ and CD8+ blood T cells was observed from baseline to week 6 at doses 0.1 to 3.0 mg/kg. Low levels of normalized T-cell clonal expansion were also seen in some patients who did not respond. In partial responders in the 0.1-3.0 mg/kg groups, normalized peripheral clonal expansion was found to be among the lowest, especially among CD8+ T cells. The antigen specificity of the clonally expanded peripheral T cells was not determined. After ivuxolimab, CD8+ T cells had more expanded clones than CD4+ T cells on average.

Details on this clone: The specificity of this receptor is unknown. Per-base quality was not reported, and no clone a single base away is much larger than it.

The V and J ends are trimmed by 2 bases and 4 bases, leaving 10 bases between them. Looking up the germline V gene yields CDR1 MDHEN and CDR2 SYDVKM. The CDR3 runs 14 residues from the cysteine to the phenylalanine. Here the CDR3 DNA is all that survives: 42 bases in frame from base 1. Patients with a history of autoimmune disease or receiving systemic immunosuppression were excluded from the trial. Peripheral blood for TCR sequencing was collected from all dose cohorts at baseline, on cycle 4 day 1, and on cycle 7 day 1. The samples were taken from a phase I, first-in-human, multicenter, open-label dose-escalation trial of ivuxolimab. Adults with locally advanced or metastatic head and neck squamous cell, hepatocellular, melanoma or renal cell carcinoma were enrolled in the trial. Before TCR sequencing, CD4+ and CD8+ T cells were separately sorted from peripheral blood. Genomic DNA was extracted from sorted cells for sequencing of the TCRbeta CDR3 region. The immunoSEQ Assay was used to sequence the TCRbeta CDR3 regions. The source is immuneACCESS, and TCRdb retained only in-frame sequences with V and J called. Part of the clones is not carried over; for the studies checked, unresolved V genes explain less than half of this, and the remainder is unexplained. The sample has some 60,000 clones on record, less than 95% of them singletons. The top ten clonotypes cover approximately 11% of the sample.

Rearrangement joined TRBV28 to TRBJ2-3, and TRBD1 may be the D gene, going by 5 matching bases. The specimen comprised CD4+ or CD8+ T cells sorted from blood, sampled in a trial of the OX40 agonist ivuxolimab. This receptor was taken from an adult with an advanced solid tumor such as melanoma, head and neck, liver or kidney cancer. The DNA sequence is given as TGTGCCAGCAGTTTAGGTCAGGGCGCAGATACGCAGTATTTT. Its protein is CASSLGQGADTQYF.